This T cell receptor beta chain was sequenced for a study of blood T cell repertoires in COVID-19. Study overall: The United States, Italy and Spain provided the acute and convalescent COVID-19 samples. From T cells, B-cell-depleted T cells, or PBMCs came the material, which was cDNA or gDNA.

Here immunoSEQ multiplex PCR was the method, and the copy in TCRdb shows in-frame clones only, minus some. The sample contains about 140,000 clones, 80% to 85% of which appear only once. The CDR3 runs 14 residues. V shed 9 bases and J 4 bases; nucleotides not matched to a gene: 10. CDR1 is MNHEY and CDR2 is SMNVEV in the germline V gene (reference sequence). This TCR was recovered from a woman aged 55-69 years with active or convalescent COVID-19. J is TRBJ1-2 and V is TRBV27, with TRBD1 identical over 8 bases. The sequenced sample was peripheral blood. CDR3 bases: TGTGCCAGGAAGACAGGGGTTCGCGGCTATGGCTACACCTTC. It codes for CARKTGVRGYGYTF.